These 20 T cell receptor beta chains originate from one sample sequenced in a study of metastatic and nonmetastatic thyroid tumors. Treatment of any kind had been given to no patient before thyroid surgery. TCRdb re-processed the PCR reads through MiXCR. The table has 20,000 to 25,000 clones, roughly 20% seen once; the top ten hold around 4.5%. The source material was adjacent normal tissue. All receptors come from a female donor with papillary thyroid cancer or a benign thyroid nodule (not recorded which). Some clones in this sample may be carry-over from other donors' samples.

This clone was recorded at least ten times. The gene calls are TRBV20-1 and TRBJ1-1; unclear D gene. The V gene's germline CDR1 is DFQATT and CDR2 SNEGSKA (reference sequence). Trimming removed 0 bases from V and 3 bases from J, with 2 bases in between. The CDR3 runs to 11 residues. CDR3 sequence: CSAREDTEAFF. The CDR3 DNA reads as TGCAGTGCTAGAGAGGACACTGAAGCTTTCTTT.

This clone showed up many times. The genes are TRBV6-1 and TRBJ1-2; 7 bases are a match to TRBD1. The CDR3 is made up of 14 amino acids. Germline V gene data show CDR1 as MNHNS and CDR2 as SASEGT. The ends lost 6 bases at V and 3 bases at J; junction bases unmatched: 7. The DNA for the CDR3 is TGTGCCAGCAGCCGACAGGGTCAAGACTATGGCTACACCTTC. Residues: CASSRQGQDYGYTF.

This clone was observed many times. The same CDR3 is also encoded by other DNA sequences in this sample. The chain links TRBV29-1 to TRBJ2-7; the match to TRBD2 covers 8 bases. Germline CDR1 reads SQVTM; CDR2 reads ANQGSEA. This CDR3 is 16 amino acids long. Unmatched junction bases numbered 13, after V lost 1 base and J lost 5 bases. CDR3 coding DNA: TGCAGCGTTGAAGGCAGGGCTAGCGGGCGGATTGACGAGCAGTACTTC. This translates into CSVEGRASGRIDEQYF.

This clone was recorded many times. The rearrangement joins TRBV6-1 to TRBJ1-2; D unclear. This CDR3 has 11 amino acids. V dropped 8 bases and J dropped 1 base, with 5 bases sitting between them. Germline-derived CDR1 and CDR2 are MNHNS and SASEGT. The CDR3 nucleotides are TGTGCCAGCGGGGTTAACTATGGCTACACCTTC. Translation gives CASGVNYGYTF.

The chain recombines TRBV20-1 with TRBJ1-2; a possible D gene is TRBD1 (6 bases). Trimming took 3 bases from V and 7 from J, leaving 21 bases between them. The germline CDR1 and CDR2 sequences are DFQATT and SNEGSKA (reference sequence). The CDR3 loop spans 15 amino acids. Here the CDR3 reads CSARSWDTLLGGYTF. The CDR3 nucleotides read TGCAGTGCTAGGTCGTGGGACACACTGCTTGGTGGCTACACCTTC.

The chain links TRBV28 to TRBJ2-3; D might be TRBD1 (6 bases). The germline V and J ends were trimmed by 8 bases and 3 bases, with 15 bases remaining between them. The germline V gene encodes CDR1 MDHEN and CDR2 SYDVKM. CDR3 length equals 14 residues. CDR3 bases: TGTGCCAGCCTGGGGGCGACTCGAACAGATACGCAGTATTTT. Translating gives CASLGATRTDTQYF.

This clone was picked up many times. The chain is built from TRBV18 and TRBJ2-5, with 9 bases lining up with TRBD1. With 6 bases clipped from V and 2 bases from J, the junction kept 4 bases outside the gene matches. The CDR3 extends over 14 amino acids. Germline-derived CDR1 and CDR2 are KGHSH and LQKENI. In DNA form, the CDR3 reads TGTGCCAGCTCGCGGGACAGGGTGCAAGAGACCCAGTACTTC. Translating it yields CASSRDRVQETQYF.

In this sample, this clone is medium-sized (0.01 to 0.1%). The CDR3 protein is CASSKGSSGANVLTF. The DNA of the CDR3 is TGTGCCAGCAGTAAAGGTTCATCTGGGGCCAACGTCCTGACTTTC. The genes are TRBV27 and TRBJ2-6; no firm D call. The length of the CDR3 is 15 residues. The germline gives CDR1 MNHEY, CDR2 SMNVEV (reference sequence). Trimming stripped 5 bases from V and 1 base from J, with 9 bases between.

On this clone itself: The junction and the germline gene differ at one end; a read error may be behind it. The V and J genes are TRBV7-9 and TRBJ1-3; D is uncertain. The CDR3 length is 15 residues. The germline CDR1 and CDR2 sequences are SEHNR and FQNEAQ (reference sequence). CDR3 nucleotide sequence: TGTGCCAGCAGACTCGACCGGGCCCATGGAAACACAATATATTTT. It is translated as CASRLDRAHGNTIYF.

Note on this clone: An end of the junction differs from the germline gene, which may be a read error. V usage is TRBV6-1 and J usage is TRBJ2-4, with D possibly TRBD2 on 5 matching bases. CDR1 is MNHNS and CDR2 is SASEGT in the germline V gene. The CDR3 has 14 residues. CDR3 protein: CASRSEEAKNIQCF. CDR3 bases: TGTGCCAGCAGATCGGAGGAAGCCAAAAACATTCAGTGCTTC.

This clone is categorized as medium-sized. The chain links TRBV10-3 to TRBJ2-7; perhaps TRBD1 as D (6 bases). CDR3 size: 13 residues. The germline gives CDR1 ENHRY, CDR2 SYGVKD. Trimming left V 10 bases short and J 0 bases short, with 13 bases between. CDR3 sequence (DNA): TGTGCCACCCACGGACAGTCCTCCTACGAGCAGTACTTC. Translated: CATHGQSSYEQYF.

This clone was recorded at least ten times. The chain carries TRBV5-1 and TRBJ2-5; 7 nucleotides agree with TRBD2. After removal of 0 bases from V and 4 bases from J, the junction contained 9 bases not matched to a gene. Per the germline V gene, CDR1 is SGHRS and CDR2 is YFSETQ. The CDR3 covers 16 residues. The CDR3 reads CASSLDLAEVGETQYF. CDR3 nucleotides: TGCGCCAGCAGCTTGGACCTAGCGGAGGTCGGAGAGACCCAGTACTTC.

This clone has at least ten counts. The CDR3 sequence is CASSQELAGGRYQETQYF. The CDR3 region has the DNA TGTGCCAGCAGCCAAGAATTAGCGGGAGGGCGGTACCAAGAGACCCAGTACTTC. This sequence joins TRBV4-2 and TRBJ2-5; 11 positions agree with TRBD2. The CDR3 contains 18 residues. With V trimmed by 0 bases and J by 0 bases, 6 bases remained unmatched. Per the germline V gene, CDR1 is LGHNA and CDR2 is YNFKEQ.

CDR3 coding DNA: TGTGCCAGCAGCACGACTAGCGGGAGGGCCGAAGAGCAGTACTTC. Amino acids: CASSTTSGRAEEQYF. This chain connects TRBV7-2 to TRBJ2-7, with 14 bases identical to TRBD2. CDR1 is SGHTA, CDR2 FQGNSA, per germline. CDR3 length equals 15 residues. V lost 5 bases to trimming and J lost 7 bases; unmatched junction nucleotides: 7. Using reference TRBV7-2 and TRBJ2-7 for the parts outside the CDR3, the full variable domain is GAGVSQSPSNKVTEKGKDVELRCDPISGHTALYWYRQSLGQGLEFLIYFQGNSAPDKSGLPSDRFSAERTGGSVSTLTIQRTQQEDSAVYLCASSTTSGRAEEQYFGPGTRLTVT.

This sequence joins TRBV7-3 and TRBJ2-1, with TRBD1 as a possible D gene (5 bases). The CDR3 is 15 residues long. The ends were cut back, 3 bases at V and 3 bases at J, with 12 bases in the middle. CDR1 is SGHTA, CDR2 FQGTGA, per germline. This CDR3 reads CASSFRQGVYNEQFF. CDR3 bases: TGTGCCAGCAGCTTCAGGCAGGGCGTCTACAATGAGCAGTTCTTC.

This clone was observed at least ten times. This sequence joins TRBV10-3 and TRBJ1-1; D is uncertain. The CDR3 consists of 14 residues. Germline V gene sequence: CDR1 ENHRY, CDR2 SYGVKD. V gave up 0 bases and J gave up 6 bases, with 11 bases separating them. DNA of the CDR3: TGTGCCATCAGTGAGTCGAAGGGCCGGGCTGAAGCTTTCTTT. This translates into CAISESKGRAEAFF.

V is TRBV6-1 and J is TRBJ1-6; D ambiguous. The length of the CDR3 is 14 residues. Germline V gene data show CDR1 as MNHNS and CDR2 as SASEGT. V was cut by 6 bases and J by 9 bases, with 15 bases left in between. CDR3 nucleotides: TGTGCCAGCAGGGACGGAGGGAAGACTTCACCCCTCCACTTT. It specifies CASRDGGKTSPLHF.

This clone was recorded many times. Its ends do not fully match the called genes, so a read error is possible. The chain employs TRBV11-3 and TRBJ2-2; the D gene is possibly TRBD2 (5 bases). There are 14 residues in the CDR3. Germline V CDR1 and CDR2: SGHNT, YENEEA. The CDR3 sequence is CASSPGRNTGELSF. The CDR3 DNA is TGTGCCAGCAGTCCTGGGCGGAACACCGGGGAGCTGTCTTTT.

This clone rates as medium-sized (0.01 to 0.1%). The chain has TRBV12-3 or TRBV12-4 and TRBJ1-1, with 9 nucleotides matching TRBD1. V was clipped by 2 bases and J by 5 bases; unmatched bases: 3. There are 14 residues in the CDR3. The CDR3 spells CASSLRTGVTEAFF. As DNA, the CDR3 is TGTGCCAGCAGTTTAAGGACAGGGGTAACTGAAGCTTTCTTT.

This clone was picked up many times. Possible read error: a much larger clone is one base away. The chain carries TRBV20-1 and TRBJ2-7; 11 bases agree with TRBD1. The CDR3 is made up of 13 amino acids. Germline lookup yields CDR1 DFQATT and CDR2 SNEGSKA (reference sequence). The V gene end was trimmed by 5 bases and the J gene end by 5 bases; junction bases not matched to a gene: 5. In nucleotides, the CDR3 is TGCAGTGCTCTCGGGACAGGGGGTAACGAGCAGTACTTC. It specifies CSALGTGGNEQYF.